Listed below are T cell receptor beta chains from one sample, sequenced in a study of beta chain features in type 1 diabetes. Profiling relied on immunoSEQ multiplex PCR, and the TCRdb table lists in-frame clones only, not all of them. Here the sample spans hundreds of thousands of clones, more than 12% being singletons. Specimen: naive CD4+ T cells from blood. These receptor sequences come from a man aged 18 to 35 with type 1 diabetes. Both conserved end residues are part of each CDR3. D genes are given only for firm matches. Clone size, where shown, is once, few, many, or a class for clones that have expanded.

clone_size	v_call	j_call	d_call	cdr3_nt	cdr3_aa
-	TRBV4-3	TRBJ1-2	-	TGCGCCAGCAGCCAAGGTGACGGACCCACCTTC	CASSQGDGPTF
-	TRBV5-1	TRBJ2-3	-	TGCGCCAGCAGCTTCGATGGAGGGATGACAGATACGCAGTATTTT	CASSFDGGMTDTQYF
-	TRBV27	TRBJ1-5	TRBD1	TGTGCCAGCAGTTTTAGGGGGCTCGATCAGCCCCAGCATTTT	CASSFRGLDQPQHF
-	TRBV4-3	TRBJ1-1	-	TGCGCCAGCAGCCAGAATAAGGACAGCACTGAAGCTTTCTTT	CASSQNKDSTEAFF
few	TRBV29-1	TRBJ1-5	TRBD1	TGCAGCGCCCAGGGGGACGGGGGCAATCAGCCCCAGCATTTT	CSAQGDGGNQPQHF
-	TRBV2	TRBJ1-5	TRBD1	TGTGCCAGCAGTAACGACAGGGTCGGTCAGCCCCAGCATTTT	CASSNDRVGQPQHF
few	TRBV29-1	TRBJ2-4	TRBD2	TGCAGCGCCGAGACTAGCGGGGGAGACATTCAGTACTTC	CSAETSGGDIQYF
-	TRBV2	TRBJ2-2	-	TGTGCCAGCACTCAGTACACCACGAACACCGGGGAGCTGTTTTTT	CASTQYTTNTGELFF
few	TRBV4-2	TRBJ2-1	-	TGTGCCAGCAGCCAAGAAGGGAGCTCCAATGAGCAGTTCTTC	CASSQEGSSNEQFF
few	TRBV2	TRBJ1-4	-	TGTGCCAGCAGGACGGAAGCTAATGAAAAACTGTTTTTT	CASRTEANEKLFF
-	TRBV9	TRBJ2-1	TRBD2	TGTGCCAGCAGCCAAACTAGCGGGTTAAGCTGGGAGCAGTTCTTC	CASSQTSGLSWEQFF
-	TRBV6-1	TRBJ1-4	-	TGTGCCAGCAGAGAACAGGGAGGTCACGATGAAAAACTGTTTTTT	CASREQGGHDEKLFF
-	TRBV7-9	TRBJ1-4	TRBD1	TGTGCCAGCAACTTAGGGGGCGACGGTGAAAAACTGTTTTTT	CASNLGGDGEKLFF
few	TRBV7-3	TRBJ2-5	TRBD2	TGTGCCAGCAGCTCCGGGACTAGGCAAGAGACCCAGTACTTC	CASSSGTRQETQYF
-	TRBV11-3	TRBJ2-3	-	TGTGCCAGCAGCCGCAGGGAGGGGGCAGATACGCAGTATTTT	CASSRREGADTQYF
-	TRBV27	TRBJ2-3	TRBD1	TGTGCCAGCAGTTCGGGACAGTCGGATACGCAGTATTTT	CASSSGQSDTQYF
few	TRBV25-1	TRBJ2-7	TRBD1	TGTGCCAGCTCCGGGACAGGGTACGGAAACGAGCAGTACTTC	CASSGTGYGNEQYF
-	TRBV7-2	TRBJ2-7	-	TGTGCCAGCAGCCCACACAGGGAGTCCTACGAGCAGTACTTC	CASSPHRESYEQYF
-	TRBV5-1	TRBJ2-5	-	TGCGCCAGCAGCGCCGGAGGCCTAGCGACTGGGGAGACCCAGTACTTC	CASSAGGLATGETQYF
few	TRBV29-1	TRBJ2-5	TRBD1	TGCAGCGTTGAAAAGGGGGCGAGGGAGACCCAGTACTTC	CSVEKGARETQYF
few	TRBV9	TRBJ2-5	-	TGTGCCAGCAGCCTTGGGGGAGTAGTATGGGAGACCCAGTACTTC	CASSLGGVVWETQYF
-	TRBV6-5	TRBJ2-3	-	TGTGCCACCCCGGTACAGGTCCCAGCCACAGATACGCAGTATTTT	CATPVQVPATDTQYF
-	TRBV7-9	TRBJ1-1	-	TGTGCCAGCAGCAACCCTCAGGGGTTGCGGGACACTGAAGCTTTCTTT	CASSNPQGLRDTEAFF
few	TRBV21-1	TRBJ1-4	-	TGTGCCTGCCGGGGTACCCCCACCGGGAATGAAAAACTGTTTTTT	CACRGTPTGNEKLFF
-	TRBV30	TRBJ1-2	-	TGTGCCTGGAGAGACCCTGCACAGGGCTATGGCTACACCTTC	CAWRDPAQGYGYTF
few	TRBV23-1	TRBJ1-3	TRBD1	TGCGCCAGCAGTCAATGGGGACAGACAGCTGGAAACACCATATATTTT	CASSQWGQTAGNTIYF
-	TRBV28	TRBJ2-7	-	TGTGCCAGCAGTCCCGACAGTTTCTACGAGCAGTACTTC	CASSPDSFYEQYF
few	TRBV19	TRBJ1-2	-	TGTGCCAGTAGTACCCGGAATCCCTCTAACTATGGCTACACCTTC	CASSTRNPSNYGYTF
few	TRBV7-9	TRBJ2-7	-	TGTGCCAGCAGCAAACATGCAGGCGTCTACGAGCAGTACTTC	CASSKHAGVYEQYF
-	TRBV10-3	TRBJ1-2	-	TGTGCCATCAGTGCACAGGGTGGCAACTATGGCTACACCTTC	CAISAQGGNYGYTF
-	TRBV7-9	TRBJ2-5	TRBD2	TGTGCCAGCAGCCCGGGACTAGCGGTGGAAGAGACCCAGTACTTC	CASSPGLAVEETQYF
-	TRBV6-6	TRBJ2-2	-	TGTGCCAGCAGTAGGGTCCAGCCGAACACCGGGGAGCTGTTTTTT	CASSRVQPNTGELFF
few	TRBV5-1	TRBJ2-2	TRBD2	TGCGCCAGCAGCAAGGGACTAGCGGAAAACGGGGAGCTGTTTTTT	CASSKGLAENGELFF
-	TRBV6-5	TRBJ2-5	-	TGTGCCAGCAGTTACACTCAGGAGACCCAGTACTTC	CASSYTQETQYF
-	TRBV27	TRBJ2-3	TRBD2	TGTGCCAGCAGAAACCCTTTGCGGGAGCGATTAGATACGCAGTATTTT	CASRNPLRERLDTQYF
few	TRBV7-6	TRBJ2-5	TRBD1	TGTGCCAGCAGCTTAGCGGGGACAGGGGTTGAGACCCAGTACTTC	CASSLAGTGVETQYF
-	TRBV14	TRBJ1-2	-	TGTGCCAGCAGCCAGGGGGTTAACTATGGCTACACCTTC	CASSQGVNYGYTF
-	TRBV2	TRBJ1-1	-	TGTGCCAGCTCTGACACGAACACTGAAGCTTTCTTT	CASSDTNTEAFF
few	TRBV7-3	TRBJ1-4	-	TGTGCCAGCAGCTTAACGTTAACGGGGCGGCGAAATGAAAAACTGTTTTTT	CASSLTLTGRRNEKLFF
few	TRBV15	TRBJ1-2	-	TGTGCCACCAGCAGAGATGGTGAGGCGGAAGGCTACACCTTC	CATSRDGEAEGYTF
-	TRBV25-1	TRBJ2-5	-	TGTGCCAGCAGTGCCCCTGGACCTCAAGAGACCCAGTACTTC	CASSAPGPQETQYF
few	TRBV18	TRBJ1-5	TRBD1	TGTGCCAGCTCGCCTCCGGGACAGCCTAATCAGCCCCAGCATTTT	CASSPPGQPNQPQHF
few	TRBV7-6	TRBJ2-1	-	TGTGCCAGCAGCTTAGGCCAGGCCTACAATGAGCAGTTCTTC	CASSLGQAYNEQFF
-	TRBV2	TRBJ1-2	TRBD1	TGTGCCATCCGAGGACAGGGGCGGAACTATGGCTACACCTTC	CAIRGQGRNYGYTF
-	TRBV20-1	TRBJ2-5	-	TGCAATGCACTATTGGGCCAGACCCAGTACTTC	CNALLGQTQYF
few	TRBV5-4	TRBJ1-1	TRBD1	TGTGCCAGCAGCTTGGGGAGGGACAGAACGAACACTGAAGCTTTCTTT	CASSLGRDRTNTEAFF
few	TRBV28	TRBJ1-2	-	TGTGCCAGCAGTCCCCTCAGGGGAGGCGGCTACACCTTC	CASSPLRGGGYTF
few	TRBV7-2	TRBJ2-1	-	TGTGCCAGCAGCTTTAGCAGCAATGAGCAGTTCTTC	CASSFSSNEQFF
few	TRBV14	TRBJ2-7	TRBD1	TGTGCCAGCAGCTCCCTCGGGACAGGGCGCTCCTACGAGCAGTACTTC	CASSSLGTGRSYEQYF
-	TRBV7-2	TRBJ2-2	TRBD1	TGTGCCAGCAGGACAGGGGTCGGCGACACCGGGGAGCTGTTTTTT	CASRTGVGDTGELFF
-	TRBV29-1	TRBJ1-5	TRBD1	TGCAGCGTCGCTTGGACAGGGATCAATCAGCCCCAGCATTTT	CSVAWTGINQPQHF
-	TRBV29-1	TRBJ2-1	TRBD2	TGCAGCGTTCCCAAGCGGGGACTCCCCCTCAATGAGCAGTTCTTC	CSVPKRGLPLNEQFF
-	TRBV30	TRBJ2-7	-	TGTGCCTGGAGTGTGTATGAGAGGGGGCAGTACTTC	CAWSVYERGQYF
few	TRBV2	TRBJ2-2	TRBD1	TGTGCCAGCAGTCTACAGGGGACCGGGGAGCTGTTTTTT	CASSLQGTGELFF
few	TRBV29-1	TRBJ2-1	TRBD2	TGCAGCGTTGACCGGGGCTACGGGAGGAATGAGCAGTTCTTC	CSVDRGYGRNEQFF